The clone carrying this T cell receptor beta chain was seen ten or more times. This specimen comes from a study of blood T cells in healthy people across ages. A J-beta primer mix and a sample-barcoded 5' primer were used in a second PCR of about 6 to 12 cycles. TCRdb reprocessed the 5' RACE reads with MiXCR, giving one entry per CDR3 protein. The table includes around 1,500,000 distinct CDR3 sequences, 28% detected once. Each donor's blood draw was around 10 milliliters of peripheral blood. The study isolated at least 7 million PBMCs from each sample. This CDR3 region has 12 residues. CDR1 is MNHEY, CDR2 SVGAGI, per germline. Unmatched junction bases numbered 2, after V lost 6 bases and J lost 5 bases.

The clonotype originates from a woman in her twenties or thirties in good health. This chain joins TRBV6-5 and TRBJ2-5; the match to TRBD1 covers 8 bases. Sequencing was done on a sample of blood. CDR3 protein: CASSYRGETQYF. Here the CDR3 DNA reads TGTGCCAGCAGCTACAGGGGGGAGACCCAGTACTTC.